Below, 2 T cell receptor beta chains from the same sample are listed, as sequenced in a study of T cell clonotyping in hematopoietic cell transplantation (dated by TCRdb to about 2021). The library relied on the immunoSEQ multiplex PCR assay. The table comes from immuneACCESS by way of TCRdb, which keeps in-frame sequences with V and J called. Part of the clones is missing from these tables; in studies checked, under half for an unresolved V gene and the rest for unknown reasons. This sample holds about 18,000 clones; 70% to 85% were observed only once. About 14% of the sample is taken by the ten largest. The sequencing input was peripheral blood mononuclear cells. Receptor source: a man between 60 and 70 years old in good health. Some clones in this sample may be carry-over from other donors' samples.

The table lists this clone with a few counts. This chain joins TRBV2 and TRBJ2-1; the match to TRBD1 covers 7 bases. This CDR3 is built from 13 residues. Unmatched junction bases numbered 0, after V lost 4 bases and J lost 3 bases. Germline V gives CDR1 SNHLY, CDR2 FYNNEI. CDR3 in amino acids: CASSGDSYNEQFF. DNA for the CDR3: TGTGCCAGCAGTGGGGACAGCTACAATGAGCAGTTCTTC.

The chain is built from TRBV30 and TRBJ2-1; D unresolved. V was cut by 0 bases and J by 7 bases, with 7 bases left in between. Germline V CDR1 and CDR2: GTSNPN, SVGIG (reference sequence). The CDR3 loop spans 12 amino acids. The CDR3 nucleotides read TGTGCCTGGAGTGTAAGTTGGAATGAGCAGTTCTTC. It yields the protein CAWSVSWNEQFF.